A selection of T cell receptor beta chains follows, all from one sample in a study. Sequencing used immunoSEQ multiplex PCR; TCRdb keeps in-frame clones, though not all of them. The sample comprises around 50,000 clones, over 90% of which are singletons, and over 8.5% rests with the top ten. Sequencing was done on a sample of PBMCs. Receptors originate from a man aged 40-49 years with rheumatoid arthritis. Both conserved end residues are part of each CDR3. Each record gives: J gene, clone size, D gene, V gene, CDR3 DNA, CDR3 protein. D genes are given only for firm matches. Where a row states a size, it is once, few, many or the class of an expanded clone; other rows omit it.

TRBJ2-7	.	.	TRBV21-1	TGTGCCAGCAGCAAAGGACTGCTGTGGACTAGCGGGCGCGAGCAGTACTTC	CASSKGLLWTSGREQYF
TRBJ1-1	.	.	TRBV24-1	TGTGCCACCTCACCGAGCGGGCCTATGGCTTATGAAGCTTTCTTT	CATSPSGPMAYEAFF
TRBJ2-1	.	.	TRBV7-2	TGTGCCAGCAGCTCCCACAACCTCCCCTATCAGCCGTCCTACAATGAGCAGTTCTTC	CASSSHNLPYQPSYNEQFF
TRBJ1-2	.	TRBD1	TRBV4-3	TGCGCCAGCAGCCAAGATTTAGTTCTAGGGACAGACCCTGGGGGCTACACCTTC	CASSQDLVLGTDPGGYTF
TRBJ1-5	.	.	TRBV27	TGTGCCAGCAGTTCCTTAGCGGGGGGAAGCAATCAGCCCCAGCATTTT	CASSSLAGGSNQPQHF
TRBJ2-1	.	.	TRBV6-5	TGTGCCAGCAGTTACGCGGCGCTAGTGGGGGAAAATGAGCAGTTCTTC	CASSYAALVGENEQFF
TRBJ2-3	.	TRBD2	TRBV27	TGTGCCAGCAGTTCTCCTCGGCTAGCGGCAACCACAGATACGCAGTATTTT	CASSSPRLAATTDTQYF
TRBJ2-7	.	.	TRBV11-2	TGTGCCAGCAGCTCTCCCGGCCTAACCTACGAGCAGTACTTC	CASSSPGLTYEQYF
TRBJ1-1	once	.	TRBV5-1	TGCGCCAGCAGCCCCGGGACCAACACTGAAGCTTTCTTT	CASSPGTNTEAFF
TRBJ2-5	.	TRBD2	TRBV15	TGTGCCACCAGCAGAGAACGGCGGAAAAGCGGGGGCCACGGGTACCAAGAGACCCAGTACTTC	CATSRERRKSGGHGYQETQYF
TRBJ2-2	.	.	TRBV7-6	TGTGCCAGCAGCTTACCCCCAGGGGCCGGGGAGCTGTTTTTT	CASSLPPGAGELFF
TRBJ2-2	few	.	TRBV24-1	TGTGCCACCAGTGATTCGTCACCCGGGGAGCTGTTTTTT	CATSDSSPGELFF
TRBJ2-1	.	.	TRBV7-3	TGTGCCAGCCACTTCAGCGGTACTGAGCAGTTCTTC	CASHFSGTEQFF
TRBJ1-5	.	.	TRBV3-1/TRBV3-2	TGTGCCAGCAGCCAAGATGCCGGACGCAATCAGCCCCAGCATTTT	CASSQDAGRNQPQHF
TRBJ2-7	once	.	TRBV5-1	TGCGCCAGCAGCAGGACTTTAGCCGAGCAGTACTTC	CASSRTLAEQYF
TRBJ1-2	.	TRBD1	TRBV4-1	TGCGCCAGCAGCCAAGTTGACAGGGGGAACTATGGCTACACCTTC	CASSQVDRGNYGYTF
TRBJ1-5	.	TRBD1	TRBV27	TGTGCCAGCAGTCCGGCGGGACAGAGAGGGGTCAATCAGCCCCAGCATTTT	CASSPAGQRGVNQPQHF
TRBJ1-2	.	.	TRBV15	TGTGCCACCAGCAGAGGCCGCGCCACACTAGCGGACTATGGCTACACCTTC	CATSRGRATLADYGYTF
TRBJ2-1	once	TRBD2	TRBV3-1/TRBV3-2	TGTGCCAGCAGCCCTGGACTAGCGGGAGGCGGGTCGGGGAATGAGCAGTTCTTC	CASSPGLAGGGSGNEQFF
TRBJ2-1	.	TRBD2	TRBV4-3	TGCGCCAGCAGCCCGCCGGGACTAGCGGGAGAGAATGAGCAGTTCTTC	CASSPPGLAGENEQFF
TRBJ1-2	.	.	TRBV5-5	TGTGCCAGCAGCTTGGCCATTTCGGCAAACTATGGCTACACCTTC	CASSLAISANYGYTF
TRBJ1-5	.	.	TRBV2	TGTGCCAGCAGGGTCGGGACCGTCAATCAGCCCCAGCATTTT	CASRVGTVNQPQHF
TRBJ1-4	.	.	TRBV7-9	TGTGCCAGCAGCTTAGGAGAGGGGCCTAATGAAAAACTGTTTTTT	CASSLGEGPNEKLFF
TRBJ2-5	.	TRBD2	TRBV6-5	TGTGCCAGCAGTTACGCGGGGGGTATAGAGACCCAGTACTTC	CASSYAGGIETQYF
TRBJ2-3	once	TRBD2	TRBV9	TGTGCCAGCAGCGCCGGACTAGCGGGTAGCACAGATACGCAGTATTTT	CASSAGLAGSTDTQYF
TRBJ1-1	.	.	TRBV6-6	TGTGCCAGCAGTTACTCCTCTAGGGGGAACACTGAAGCTTTCTTT	CASSYSSRGNTEAFF
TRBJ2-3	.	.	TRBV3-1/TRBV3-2	TGTGCCAGCAGCCACAGGGGGGGGACAGATACGCAGTATTTT	CASSHRGGTDTQYF